This entry features one T cell receptor (beta chain) sequence. Its specificity is unknown. Primed by a sample-barcoded 5' primer and a J-beta primer mix, a second PCR proceeded for 7 to 11 cycles. The template-switch adaptor was a 5' adaptor with 12 random nucleotides. It tagged each cDNA molecule. Via MiXCR, TCRdb re-called the 5' RACE reads, giving one row per CDR3 protein. The sample comprises about 670,000 distinct CDR3 sequences, 35% to 50% of which are singletons, and 30% rests with the top ten. This entry comes from a study of blood T cells in healthy people across ages. Overall study results and limits: Any changes in expanded clonotypes were possibly confounded, as donor CMV status remained unknown. Older age coincided with a roughly linear decline in TCR beta diversity per million T cells. Aged donors had fewer naive CD4+ cells and lower diversity than long-lived donors.

Germline assignment: CDR1 SGHAT and CDR2 FQNNGV. V lost 1 base and J lost 5, with 11 bases in between. The CDR3 loop spans 15 amino acids. The sequenced sample was blood. This chain uses TRBV11-2 with TRBJ2-2; a weak D match, TRBD1 (6 bases). The TCR originated in a man of 80 years or more in good health. The chain's CDR3 is CASSLVSQGTGELFF. Written as DNA, the CDR3 is TGTGCCAGCAGCTTAGTAAGCCAGGGGACCGGGGAGCTGTTTTTT. The whole variable domain, remainder taken from reference TRBV11-2 and TRBJ2-2, is EAGVAQSPRYKIIEKRQSVAFWCNPISGHATLYWYQQILGQGPKLLIQFQNNGVVDDSQLPKDRFSAERLKGVDSTLKIQPAKLEDSAVYLCASSLVSQGTGELFFGEGSRLTVL.